This is a list of T cell receptor beta chains from one sample in a study of cytomegalovirus exposure and HLA in healthy donors. Profiling relied on immunoSEQ multiplex PCR, and the TCRdb table lists in-frame clones only, not all of them. This listing includes more than 95,000 clones. Sample: PBMCs. The receptor set was obtained from a man aged 25-40 years in good health and CMV-seronegative. CDR3s include the opening cysteine and the closing phenylalanine or tryptophan.

V,CDR3
TRBV2,CARGQTWDTEAFF
TRBV2,CASRGDSHNYGYTF
TRBV5-4,CASSLGQGNEAFF
TRBV27,CASSSLYRGTGNTIYF
TRBV28,CASNIRGIQETQYF
TRBV6-6,CASNDILYGYTF
TRBV7-9,CASSLELANYEQYF
TRBV13,CASSLGRPGQNTEAFF
TRBV7-8,CASSLGGGAGGTYEQYF
TRBV7-2,CASSLQGSSYNEQFF
TRBV2,CASSESPPGNNYGYTF
TRBV18,CASSASGTGTISNQPQHF
TRBV6-1,CASRLSGSSYEQYF
TRBV4-2,CASSQPIAGGNTGELFF
TRBV7-6,CASSKPRGSGNTEAFF
TRBV29-1,CSVDGTEWNEQYF
TRBV4-3,CASSQDWDRVWGYTF
TRBV6-1,CAIFSQASGSHEQYF
TRBV28,CASSFQISGQPQHF
TRBV30,CAWSAPGQLSYEQYF
TRBV11-3,CASSLDGGSTYEQYF
TRBV4-2,CASSQAISVGQEDDEQYF
TRBV30,CAWSRGLGETQYF
TRBV7-8,CASSLPRDRGDIYGYTF
TRBV27,CASSLGGTLGFNEQFF
TRBV4-3,CASSHGGSSYNEQFF
TRBV7-9,CASSLGTSGSFGEQFF
TRBV7-3,CASSSLTSGRGADTQYF
TRBV4-1,CASSQGGATTANYGYTF
TRBV6-1,CASSEGGGTYNEQFF
TRBV29-1,CSVGSSYEQYF
TRBV7-2,CASSLSLDRGNQPQHF
TRBV7-2,CASSFGTNQPQHF
TRBV29-1,CSVERAGSEWNTEAFF